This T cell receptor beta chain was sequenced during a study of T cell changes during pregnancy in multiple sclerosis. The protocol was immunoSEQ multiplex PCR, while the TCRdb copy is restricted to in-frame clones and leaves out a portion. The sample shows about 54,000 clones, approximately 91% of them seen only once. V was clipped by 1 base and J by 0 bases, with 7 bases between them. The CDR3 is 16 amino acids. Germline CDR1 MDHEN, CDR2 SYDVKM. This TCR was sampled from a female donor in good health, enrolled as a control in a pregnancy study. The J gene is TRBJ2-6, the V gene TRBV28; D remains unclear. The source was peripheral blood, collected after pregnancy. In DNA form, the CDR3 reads TGTGCCAGCAGTTTATTATCCGGCTCTGGGGCCAACGTCCTGACTTTC. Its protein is CASSLLSGSGANVLTF.